The rows below give T cell receptor beta chains drawn from one sample of a study of patients and donors after allogeneic stem cell transplantation. TCRdb recomputed calls from the RT-PCR reads with MiXCR, one row per CDR3 protein. The sample records about a million distinct CDR3 sequences, 18% being singletons. The material sequenced was blood, either unsorted or a sorted T cell fraction (not recorded which). These receptors all stem from a human donor who was either an allogeneic HSCT recipient or a stem cell or donor lymphocyte infusion donor (not recorded which). It is not recorded whose cells these are; they may come from a transplant donor. Both conserved end residues are part of each CDR3. The order of the fields is CDR3 length, V gene, clone size, D gene, J gene, CDR3 protein, CDR3 DNA. A D gene is named only where the DNA matches it firmly. Clone size, where shown, is once, few, many, or a class for clones that have expanded.

15,TRBV5-1,-,TRBD1,TRBJ2-1,CASDRGVGIVDEQFF,TGCGCCAGCGACAGGGGGGTAGGTATAGTGGATGAGCAGTTCTTC
11,TRBV29-1,few,-,TRBJ2-7,CSVESGFEQYF,TGCAGCGTTGAATCCGGGTTCGAGCAGTACTTC
13,TRBV6-6,-,-,TRBJ2-1,CASRIGINNEQFF,TGTGCCAGCAGGATCGGGATTAACAATGAGCAGTTCTTC
14,TRBV12-3/TRBV12-4,many,-,TRBJ2-2,CASSFKSGTGELFF,TGTGCCAGCAGTTTTAAATCAGGGACCGGGGAGCTGTTTTTT
15,TRBV6-5,few,-,TRBJ1-1,CASSFQTSMNTEAFF,TGTGCCAGCAGTTTTCAGACATCCATGAACACTGAAGCTTTCTTT
15,TRBV5-1,-,-,TRBJ2-3,CASSPSNRESDTQYF,TGCGCCAGCAGCCCAAGCAATCGGGAGTCAGATACGCAGTATTTT
17,TRBV20-1,-,-,TRBJ1-2,CSAPTPPGTSGDYGYTF,TGCAGTGCCCCCACCCCCCCAGGGACATCGGGCGACTATGGCTACACCTTC
14,TRBV27,-,-,TRBJ1-1,CASRRTAQNTEAFF,TGTGCCAGCAGACGGACAGCCCAGAACACTGAAGCTTTCTTT
17,TRBV25-1,-,TRBD1,TRBJ1-2,CASSDQPGQGPGYGYTF,TGTGCCAGCAGCGACCAGCCGGGACAGGGACCGGGGTATGGCTACACCTTC
15,TRBV20-1,-,TRBD2,TRBJ2-1,CSATHLAGGYNEQFF,TGCAGTGCTACCCACCTCGCGGGGGGGTATAATGAGCAGTTCTTC
17,TRBV20-1,-,TRBD2,TRBJ2-7,CSARDIRGLAGVYEQYF,TGCAGTGCTAGAGATATTAGGGGACTAGCGGGGGTCTACGAGCAGTACTTC
15,TRBV10-3,-,-,TRBJ2-4,CAISPGGRAKNIQYF,TGTGCCATCAGTCCAGGGGGGAGGGCCAAAAACATTCAGTACTTC
16,TRBV24-1,-,TRBD1,TRBJ2-1,CATSDRRDRVGNEQFF,TGTGCCACCAGTGATCGCCGGGACAGGGTAGGCAATGAGCAGTTCTTC
17,TRBV20-1,few,-,TRBJ1-6,CSATEDVASSYNSPLHF,TGCAGTGCCACCGAGGATGTGGCTAGCTCCTATAATTCACCCCTCCACTTT
15,TRBV6-1,few,TRBD1,TRBJ2-3,CASSDGTGVTDTQYF,TGTGCCAGCAGCGACGGGACAGGAGTCACAGATACGCAGTATTTT
14,TRBV10-3,few,TRBD2,TRBJ2-7,CAIRRLAGAHEQYF,TGTGCCATCAGAAGACTAGCGGGAGCACACGAGCAGTACTTC
16,TRBV24-1,few,TRBD2,TRBJ2-1,CATSDLNGRTYNEQFF,TGTGCCACCAGTGATTTAAACGGGAGGACTTACAATGAGCAGTTCTTC
15,TRBV4-3,few,-,TRBJ1-2,CASSQVGPSNYGYTF,TGCGCCAGCAGCCAAGTAGGGCCCTCTAACTATGGCTACACCTTC
17,TRBV7-8,few,TRBD1,TRBJ2-1,CASSLHRETGGGNEQFF,TGTGCCAGCAGCCTGCACCGTGAGACAGGGGGGGGCAATGAGCAGTTCTTC
16,TRBV11-2,few,-,TRBJ2-7,CASSFPGGTGAYEQYF,TGTGCCAGCAGCTTTCCGGGGGGCACAGGGGCGTACGAGCAGTACTTC
17,TRBV15,-,-,TRBJ2-2,CATSRDVIRDGPGELFF,TGTGCCACCAGCAGAGATGTGATTCGGGACGGTCCCGGGGAGCTGTTTTTT
11,TRBV11-1,few,-,TRBJ2-3,CASLETDTQYF,TGTGCCAGCCTTGAGACAGATACGCAGTATTTT
15,TRBV7-9,few,-,TRBJ2-7,CASSLRAGNAYEQYF,TGTGCCAGCAGCTTGAGAGCAGGCAATGCCTACGAGCAGTACTTC
12,TRBV24-1,few,-,TRBJ2-1,CATSAWGNEQFF,TGTGCCACCAGTGCATGGGGGAATGAGCAGTTCTTC
16,TRBV12-3/TRBV12-4,many,TRBD2,TRBJ2-7,CASSLRSGREGLEQYF,TGTGCCAGCAGTTTAAGATCAGGGCGGGAGGGTTTAGAGCAGTACTTC
14,TRBV7-2,few,-,TRBJ1-5,CASSLAPSNQPQHF,TGTGCCAGCAGCTTAGCGCCCAGCAATCAGCCCCAGCATTTT
19,TRBV7-8,few,TRBD2,TRBJ2-1,CASSLVGLAGGFTYNEQFF,TGTGCCAGCAGCTTAGTGGGGCTAGCGGGCGGCTTTACCTACAATGAGCAGTTCTTC
15,TRBV11-2,few,-,TRBJ2-5,CASSYIQGRGETQYF,TGTGCCAGCAGCTACATACAGGGGAGGGGGGAGACCCAGTACTTC
18,TRBV6-2/TRBV6-3,-,-,TRBJ2-7,CASSYPKGRPRNVYEQYF,TGTGCCAGCAGTTACCCCAAAGGCCGGCCTAGAAACGTTTACGAGCAGTACTTC
12,TRBV9,few,TRBD1,TRBJ2-3,CASSVGGTAQYF,TGTGCCAGCAGCGTAGGTGGGACAGCGCAGTATTTT
15,TRBV6-1,-,-,TRBJ1-1,CASSENRVGNTEAFF,TGTGCCAGCAGTGAAAACAGGGTCGGGAACACTGAAGCTTTCTTT
16,TRBV3-1,few,-,TRBJ2-7,CASSQEIQVPTYEQYF,TGTGCCAGCAGCCAAGAAATACAGGTGCCCACCTACGAGCAGTACTTC
13,TRBV18,few,TRBD1,TRBJ2-1,CASSPTGGNEQFF,TGTGCCAGCTCACCTACAGGGGGCAATGAGCAGTTCTTC